The 29 T cell receptor beta chains in this list originate from one sample, sequenced in a study of T cell responses to AZD1222 COVID-19 vaccine. Here immunoSEQ multiplex PCR was the method, and the copy in TCRdb shows in-frame clones only, minus some. This table holds 100,000 to 150,000 clones, roughly 90% found once. Here the sequenced sample was peripheral blood, taken on day 0 of AZD1222 vaccination. The receptors were gathered from an adult in good health.

The chain links TRBV27 to TRBJ1-2; no reliable D call. Per germline, CDR1 MNHEY and CDR2 SMNVEV (reference sequence). The CDR3 covers 12 residues. The germline V and J ends were trimmed by 7 bases and 7 bases, with 13 bases remaining between them. This CDR3 reads CASKPDVGGYTF. CDR3 bases: TGTGCCAGCAAACCGGATGTGGGTGGCTACACCTTC.

The chain carries TRBV10-3 and TRBJ2-1; D assignment may be TRBD1 or TRBD2 (5 bases each). CDR1 is ENHRY and CDR2 is SYGVKD in the germline V gene. The CDR3 contains 16 residues. The germline V and J ends were trimmed by 0 bases and 5 bases, with 14 bases remaining between them. DNA of the CDR3: TGTGCCATCAGTGAGTCGACTCGGGGCAGAGACAATGAGCAGTTCTTC. Translating it yields CAISESTRGRDNEQFF.

This rearrangement joins TRBV5-1 to TRBJ2-2; TRBD1 is a possible D gene (5 bases). The CDR3 has 14 residues. Germline assignment: CDR1 SGHRS and CDR2 YFSETQ. The V gene lost 4 bases and the J gene lost 2 bases, with 9 bases spanning the gap. The CDR3 here is CASSPGSNTGELFF. CDR3 in DNA: TGCGCCAGCAGCCCAGGGTCCAACACCGGGGAGCTGTTTTTT. The full variable domain, its missing parts supplied by reference TRBV5-1 and TRBJ2-2, is KAGVTQTPRYLIKTRGQQVTLSCSPISGHRSVSWYQQTPGQGLQFLFEYFSETQRNKGNFPGRFSGRQFSNSRSEMNVSTLELGDSALYLCASSPGSNTGELFFGEGSRLTVL.

The rearrangement links TRBV28 to TRBJ1-3, with 9 bases fitting TRBD1. The CDR3 is 19 residues long. The germline V gene has CDR1 MDHEN and CDR2 SYDVKM. V trimming: 6 bases; J trimming: 0 bases; junction bases outside the gene matches: 15. The CDR3 nucleotides are TGTGCCAGCAGCCCTCTTGGGACAGGGATTATGGGCTCTGGAAACACCATATATTTT. This encodes CASSPLGTGIMGSGNTIYF. The whole variable domain, filled in from reference TRBV28 and TRBJ1-3, reads DVKVTQSSRYLVKRTGEKVFLECVQDMDHENMFWYRQDPGLGLRLIYFSYDVKMKEKGDIPEGYSVSREKKERFSLILESASTNQTSMYLCASSPLGTGIMGSGNTIYFGEGSWLTVV.

The V call is TRBV7-9, the J call TRBJ2-7, with 9 bases that match TRBD2. This CDR3 is built from 14 residues. The germline CDR1 and CDR2 sequences are SEHNR and FQNEAQ (reference sequence). V lost 3 bases, J lost 10 bases, and 10 bases stayed unmatched. CDR3 residues: CASSLGTSGLEQYF. DNA for the CDR3: TGTGCCAGCAGCTTGGGTACTAGCGGGCTCGAACAGTACTTC.

The genes are TRBV19 and TRBJ2-2, with 8 nucleotides matching TRBD2. The CDR3 covers 16 residues. The germline CDR1 and CDR2 sequences are LNHDA and SQIVND (reference sequence). Trimming at V came to 1 base and at J to 8 bases, leaving 9 bases not matched to a gene. Written as DNA, the CDR3 is TGTGCCAGTAGTATAGCCGGGGGGGCCATCTTTGGGGAGCTGTTTTTT. This sequence encodes CASSIAGGAIFGELFF.

The rearrangement joins TRBV14 to TRBJ2-1; D possibly corresponds to TRBD2 (5 bases). Germline V gene sequence: CDR1 SGHDN, CDR2 FVKESK. The length of the CDR3 is 15 residues. V was clipped by 2 bases and J by 7 bases, with 15 bases between them. CDR3 loop: CASSQPRTGGNEQFF. The CDR3 DNA reads TGTGCCAGCAGCCAACCCCGGACGGGCGGGAATGAGCAGTTCTTC.

The V call is TRBV28, the J call TRBJ1-3; D gene uncertain. V lost 6 bases, J lost 6 bases, and 6 bases lay in between. The CDR3 has 11 amino acids. Germline CDR1 is MDHEN and CDR2 is SYDVKM. The CDR3 loop is CASRYKNTIYF. The CDR3 DNA reads as TGTGCCAGCAGGTATAAAAACACCATATATTTT.

The chain is built from TRBV12-5 and TRBJ2-1; 8 positions match TRBD2. The CDR3 extends over 15 amino acids. The germline gives CDR1 LGHNT, CDR2 FRNRAP. Trimming removed 5 bases from V and 7 bases from J; junction bases left unmatched: 10. This chain's CDR3 is CASGPYGGGRNEQFF. As DNA, the CDR3 is TGTGCTAGTGGTCCCTACGGGGGGGGTCGGAATGAGCAGTTCTTC.

The chain joins TRBV28 to TRBJ2-3; 10 bases line up with TRBD2. From germline, CDR1 is MDHEN and CDR2 SYDVKM. The CDR3 loop spans 14 amino acids. V was clipped by 5 bases and J by 5 bases; unmatched bases: 4. The CDR3 protein is CASSRSGGVDTQYF. The CDR3, as DNA: TGTGCCAGCAGTAGAAGCGGGGGGGTAGATACGCAGTATTTT.

This clone was detected once. The V call is TRBV5-5, the J call TRBJ1-6, with D hard to call. V was clipped by 0 bases and J by 8 bases, with 9 bases between them. CDR3 length: 14 amino acids. Germline V gives CDR1 SGHKS, CDR2 YYEKEE (reference sequence). This CDR3 reads CASSLVLGYSPLHF. CDR3 bases: TGTGCCAGCAGCTTGGTTCTGGGTTATTCACCCCTCCACTTT.

The table lists this clone with a few counts. The V and J genes are TRBV7-2 and TRBJ2-5, with unresolved D. This CDR3 comprises 12 residues. Trimming pared 4 bases from V and 0 bases from J, leaving 3 bases between. Per germline, CDR1 SGHTA and CDR2 FQGNSA. DNA for the CDR3: TGTGCCAGCAGCTCGTACCAAGAGACCCAGTACTTC. Protein: CASSSYQETQYF.

The V and J genes are TRBV19 and TRBJ1-1, with D possibly matching TRBD1 (5 bases). V gave up 3 bases and J gave up 8 bases, with 13 bases separating them. Per germline, CDR1 LNHDA and CDR2 SQIVND (reference sequence). The CDR3 sequence is 13 residues long. This CDR3 reads CASSIFRGTEAFF. The CDR3 DNA sequence: TGTGCCAGTAGTATTTTCCGGGGGACGGAAGCTTTCTTT.

The chain combines TRBV10-1 with TRBJ2-5; the match to TRBD1 covers 8 bases. With 2 bases clipped from V and 4 bases from J, the junction kept 6 bases outside the gene matches. The germline gives CDR1 WNHNN, CDR2 SYGVQD (reference sequence). The CDR3 loop spans 15 amino acids. CDR3: CASSEEGQGLETQYF. CDR3 bases: TGCGCCAGCAGTGAGGAAGGACAGGGATTAGAGACCCAGTACTTC.

V usage is TRBV7-8 and J usage is TRBJ2-1; TRBD2 aligns across 9 bases. Per the germline V gene, CDR1 is SGHVS and CDR2 is FQNEAQ. The V and J ends lost 8 bases and 10 bases, in that order; junction bases with no gene match: 18. The CDR3 totals 16 residues. CDR3 region: CASSYSGGRGLIEQFF. CDR3 bases: TGTGCCAGCTCATACTCCGGCGGGAGGGGTCTGATCGAGCAGTTCTTC.

The chain employs TRBV9 and TRBJ1-3; maybe TRBD1 (6 bases). The CDR3 extends over 15 amino acids. The germline V gene encodes CDR1 SGDLS and CDR2 YYNGEE. With 0 bases removed from V and 6 bases from J, the gap between germline ends came to 13 bases. CDR3 amino acids: CASSVDQGNENTIYF. The CDR3 DNA reads as TGTGCCAGCAGCGTAGATCAGGGGAACGAAAACACCATATATTTT.

V gene TRBV19 combines with J gene TRBJ1-1; maybe TRBD1 (6 bases). The length of the CDR3 is 15 residues. Germline V CDR1 and CDR2: LNHDA, SQIVND (reference sequence). Trimming took off 5 bases at V and 7 bases at J, with 20 bases between the two ends. The CDR3 DNA reads as TGTGCCAGTAGTGTCTCCACAGGGCTTGATATTGAAGCTTTCTTT. This translates into CASSVSTGLDIEAFF.

The chain employs TRBV28 and TRBJ1-5, with 12 bases that match TRBD1. V shed 6 bases and J 7 bases; nucleotides not matched to a gene: 10. The germline V gene has CDR1 MDHEN and CDR2 SYDVKM. This CDR3 comprises 16 residues. This chain's CDR3 is CASSPEGQGAGQPQHF. As DNA, the CDR3 is TGTGCCAGCAGCCCCGAGGGACAGGGGGCAGGGCAGCCCCAGCATTTT.

The chain joins TRBV6-5 to TRBJ2-5; the D is unclear. V lost 9 bases and J 4 bases, leaving 15 bases between the germline ends. Germline loops: CDR1 MNHEY, CDR2 SVGAGI. This CDR3 spans 13 amino acids. The DNA of the CDR3 is TGTGCCAGTTCCGCCCGGCTCGGAGAGACCCAGTACTTC. The encoded protein is CASSARLGETQYF.

The chain combines TRBV6-2 or TRBV6-3 with TRBJ2-2; tentatively, D is TRBD1 or TRBD2 (5 bases each). Looked up from germline, CDR1 is MNHEY and CDR2 is SVGEGT. V dropped 2 bases and J dropped 6 bases, with 7 bases sitting between them. This CDR3 has 13 residues. DNA for the CDR3: TGTGCCAGCAGTTACGGGGGATCCGGGGAGCTGTTTTTT. It codes for CASSYGGSGELFF.

This clone was recorded only once. The V and J genes are TRBV14 and TRBJ1-5; no firm D call. The CDR3 loop spans 13 amino acids. CDR1 is SGHDN, CDR2 FVKESK, per germline. With 3 bases removed from V and 7 bases from J, the gap between germline ends came to 10 bases. The CDR3: CASSQGSRQPQHF. The CDR3 DNA reads as TGTGCCAGCAGCCAGGGGAGCCGGCAGCCCCAGCATTTT.

The chain couples TRBV25-1 to TRBJ1-4, with TRBD1 as a possible D gene (5 bases). CDR1 MGHDK and CDR2 SYGVNS come from the germline V gene. The CDR3 contains 16 residues. The V end lost 1 base, the J end lost 3 bases, and 12 bases lay between the germline ends. In nucleotides, the CDR3 is TGTGCCAGCAGTGAATCCGGTCGACAGTCTAATGAAAAACTGTTTTTT. Its translation: CASSESGRQSNEKLFF.

The chain recombines TRBV9 with TRBJ1-1; TRBD1 aligns across 10 bases. The CDR3 consists of 17 residues. J lost 3 bases, V lost 2 bases, and 10 bases had no gene match. Germline lookup yields CDR1 SGDLS and CDR2 YYNGEE. The CDR3, as DNA: TGTGCCAGCAGCGTCGACAGGGGGCGTAGAGAGGACACTGAAGCTTTCTTT. Protein sequence: CASSVDRGRREDTEAFF.

This chain uses TRBV18 with TRBJ2-5; D gene ambiguous. V lost 4 bases to trimming and J lost 3 bases, with 6 bases between them. Germline CDR1 and CDR2: KGHSH and LQKENI. This CDR3 has 12 residues. Written as DNA, the CDR3 is TGTGCCAGCTCACGGACGGAAGAGACCCAGTACTTC. This codes for CASSRTEETQYF.

The rearrangement links TRBV7-2 to TRBJ1-5; D might be TRBD1 (6 bases). The V end was cut by 5 bases, the J end by 3 bases, with 8 bases between. This CDR3 contains 13 residues. Per the germline V gene, CDR1 is SGHTA and CDR2 is FQGNSA. The CDR3 region is CASSRTDNQPQHF. CDR3 DNA sequence: TGTGCCAGCAGCCGGACAGACAATCAGCCCCAGCATTTT.

The chain combines TRBV6-6 with TRBJ2-7; the D gene is possibly TRBD2 (6 bases). Germline CDR1 and CDR2: MNHNY and SVGAGI (reference sequence). This CDR3 region has 14 residues. Trimming left V 7 bases short and J 4 bases short, with 17 bases between. In DNA, the CDR3 is TGTGCCAGCACCTCACCGACTAGTAGGTACGAGCAGTACTTC. This sequence encodes CASTSPTSRYEQYF.

The chain recombines TRBV11-2 with TRBJ1-6; weak D call: TRBD1 (5 bases). V dropped 3 bases and J dropped 9 bases, with 18 bases sitting between them. The CDR3 covers 16 residues. Germline CDR1 and CDR2: SGHAT and FQNNGV. The CDR3 spells CASSLGGSGQFSPLHF. DNA for the CDR3: TGTGCCAGCAGCTTGGGGGGGTCCGGACAATTTTCACCCCTCCACTTT.

The chain employs TRBV2 and TRBJ1-3, with D hard to call. The CDR3 is 16 amino acids. Trimming removed 5 bases from V and 0 bases from J, with 14 bases in between. Germline V gene sequence: CDR1 SNHLY, CDR2 FYNNEI. DNA for the CDR3: TGTGCCAGCAGTCGTGAGGGCCGAAGCTCTGGAAACACCATATATTTT. Encoded protein: CASSREGRSSGNTIYF.

The chain is built from TRBV10-3 and TRBJ1-6, with 7 positions matching TRBD1. This CDR3 contains 14 residues. V shed 6 bases and J 7 bases; nucleotides not matched to a gene: 6. Per the germline V gene, CDR1 is ENHRY and CDR2 is SYGVKD. The CDR3 region has the DNA TGTGCCATCAGACAGGGGTATGGCAATTCACCCCTCCACTTT. Amino acid sequence: CAIRQGYGNSPLHF.